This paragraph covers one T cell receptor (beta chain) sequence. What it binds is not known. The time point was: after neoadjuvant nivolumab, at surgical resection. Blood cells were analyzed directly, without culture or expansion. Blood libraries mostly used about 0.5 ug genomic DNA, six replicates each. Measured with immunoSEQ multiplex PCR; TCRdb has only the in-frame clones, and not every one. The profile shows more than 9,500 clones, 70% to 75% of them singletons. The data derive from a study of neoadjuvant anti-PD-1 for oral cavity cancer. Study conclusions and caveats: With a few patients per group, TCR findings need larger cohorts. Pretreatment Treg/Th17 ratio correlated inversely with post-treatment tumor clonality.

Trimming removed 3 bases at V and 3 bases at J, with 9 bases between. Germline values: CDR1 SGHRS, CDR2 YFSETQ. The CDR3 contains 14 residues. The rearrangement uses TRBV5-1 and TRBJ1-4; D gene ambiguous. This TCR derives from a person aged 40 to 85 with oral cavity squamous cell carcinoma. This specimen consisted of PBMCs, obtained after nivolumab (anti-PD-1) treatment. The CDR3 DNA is TGCGCCAGCAGCTCCAGGACGTCTAATGAAAAACTGTTTTTT. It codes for CASSSRTSNEKLFF.